The 23 T cell receptor beta chains below come from one sample, sequenced in a study of T cell repertoires in cytomegalovirus infection. TCRdb re-called the reads through MiXCR, storing one row per CDR3 protein. This table has fewer than 200,000 distinct CDR3 sequences, about 21% appearing once. Input material: PBMCs. These receptors came from a human donor in good health (CMV status not recorded). Some clones in this sample may be carry-over from other donors' samples.

This clonotype was picked up many times. The chain combines TRBV7-9 with TRBJ1-4; D perhaps matches TRBD1 (5 bases). CDR1 and CDR2 from the germline V gene are SEHNR and FQNEAQ (reference sequence). The V end lost 5 bases, the J end lost 3 bases, and 16 bases lay between the germline ends. The CDR3 has 16 amino acids. This chain's CDR3 is CASSLMAGGANEKLFF. As DNA, the CDR3 is TGTGCCAGCAGCCTAATGGCGGGGGGAGCTAATGAAAAACTGTTTTTT.

J is TRBJ2-7 and V is TRBV6-2 or TRBV6-3, with unresolved D. CDR3 size: 15 residues. Trimming took 2 bases from V and 2 from J, leaving 13 bases between them. From germline, CDR1 is MNHEY and CDR2 SVGEGT. The DNA for the CDR3 is TGTGCCAGCAGTTACGGGTCTAGTCTCACCTACGAGCAGTACTTC. As protein: CASSYGSSLTYEQYF.

With respect to this clonotype: A much larger clone lies a single base off, so this may be a read error. V usage is TRBV6-2 or TRBV6-3 and J usage is TRBJ2-7; D remains ambiguous. From germline, CDR1 is MNHEY and CDR2 SVGEGT. The CDR3 runs 15 residues. The CDR3 sequence: CVSSYPTLGIDEQYF. The CDR3 DNA reads as TGTGTCAGCAGTTACCCCACTCTGGGGATCGACGAGCAGTACTTC.

This clonotype came up once. This may stem from a read error, because a much larger clone lies one nucleotide away. The chain is built from TRBV7-4 and TRBJ1-2; D remains unclear. Germline CDR1 SGHVT, CDR2 SQSDAQ. The CDR3 has 13 residues. The CDR3 DNA sequence: TGTGCCTGCAGCTCCCGAGAGGGAAGCGGCTACACCTTC. Translated: CACSSREGSGYTF.

This clonotype has at least ten counts. This chain connects TRBV7-2 to TRBJ2-2, with D possibly matching TRBD2 (6 bases). This CDR3 is 14 amino acids long. The germline V gene has CDR1 SGHTA and CDR2 FQGNSA. V lost 5 bases, J lost 7 bases, and 14 bases lay in between. CDR3 residues: CASSRLVTGGELFF. DNA for the CDR3: TGTGCCAGCAGCCGACTAGTAACTGGCGGGGAGCTGTTTTTT.

The chain combines TRBV12-3 or TRBV12-4 with TRBJ1-2, with D possibly TRBD1 on 5 matching bases. The CDR3 loop spans 13 amino acids. The germline V and J ends were trimmed by 11 bases and 8 bases, with 21 bases remaining between them. The CDR3 coding sequence is TGTGCCTCAGCAGGGCAGGCTATATGGGGCTACACCTTC. Translation gives CASAGQAIWGYTF.

This clonotype was seen repeatedly, ten times or more. The chain joins TRBV7-2 to TRBJ2-1; 8 bases map to TRBD1. CDR3 length equals 17 residues. Germline-derived CDR1 and CDR2 are SGHTA and FQGNSA. J was trimmed by 2 bases and V by 1 base; bases with no gene match: 7. Written as DNA, the CDR3 is TGTGCCAGCAGCTTAGGGATGACAGGGGATCCCTACAATGAGCAGTTCTTC. It codes for CASSLGMTGDPYNEQFF. Variable domain in full (rest from reference TRBV7-2 and TRBJ2-1): GAGVSQSPSNKVTEKGKDVELRCDPISGHTALYWYRQSLGQGLEFLIYFQGNSAPDKSGLPSDRFSAERTGGSVSTLTIQRTQQEDSAVYLCASSLGMTGDPYNEQFFGPGTRLTVL.

The chain joins TRBV29-1 to TRBJ2-1; maybe TRBD1 (5 bases). The CDR3 totals 13 residues. V gave up 7 bases and J gave up 5 bases, with 15 bases separating them. Germline V gene lookup returns CDR1 SQVTM and CDR2 ANQGSEA. Here the CDR3 reads CSASRDSHNEQFF. As DNA, the CDR3 is TGCAGCGCGAGCCGCGACAGTCACAATGAGCAGTTCTTC.

The sample holds many counts of this clonotype. This rearrangement joins TRBV10-3 to TRBJ2-7, with 7 positions matching TRBD2. CDR3 length: 14 amino acids. Germline V lookup: CDR1 ENHRY, CDR2 SYGVKD. V shed 3 bases and J 0 bases; nucleotides not matched to a gene: 2. CDR3 in DNA: TGTGCCATCAGTGATCGGGGGGACTCCTACGAGCAGTACTTC. Its translation: CAISDRGDSYEQYF.

The chain employs TRBV7-9 and TRBJ1-6; TRBD1 matches at 8 bases. With 1 base clipped from V and 10 bases from J, the junction kept 3 bases outside the gene matches. The CDR3 is 14 residues long. Per germline, CDR1 SEHNR and CDR2 FQNEAQ (reference sequence). The CDR3 region has the DNA TGTGCCAGCAGCTTAGACAGGGACAGGTCACCCCTCCACTTT. Its protein is CASSLDRDRSPLHF.

This clonotype was counted only a few times. The rearrangement links TRBV20-1 to TRBJ2-3; 9 bases align to TRBD2. The CDR3 contains 12 residues. Germline assignment: CDR1 DFQATT and CDR2 SNEGSKA (reference sequence). V gave up 1 base and J gave up 9 bases; unmatched junction bases: 2. The CDR3 region has the DNA TGCAGTGCTAGAGCCACTAGCGGGACGCAGTATTTT. Its protein product is CSARATSGTQYF.

This clonotype was recorded at least ten times. V is TRBV7-3 and J is TRBJ2-1, with D maybe TRBD2 (5 bases). The CDR3 runs 13 residues. V lost 2 bases to trimming and J lost 9 bases, with 11 bases between them. Germline CDR1 and CDR2: SGHTA and FQGTGA. Written as DNA, the CDR3 is TGTGCCAGCAGCTTAGAGTACGGAGGTGAGCAGTTCTTC. Protein sequence: CASSLEYGGEQFF.

This clonotype showed up just a few times. The chain recombines TRBV2 with TRBJ1-5, with TRBD1 matching over 8 bases. The CDR3 is 15 residues long. V shed 3 bases, J shed 4 bases, and the junction held 5 bases outside the gene matches. The germline gives CDR1 SNHLY, CDR2 FYNNEI. The DNA for the CDR3 is TGTGCCAGCAGTGACGTACAGGGGGTAAATCAGCCCCAGCATTTT. This codes for CASSDVQGVNQPQHF.

This clonotype was recorded a few times. The genes are TRBV7-9 and TRBJ2-3; D is unresolved. V dropped 4 bases and J dropped 1 base, with 9 bases sitting between them. This CDR3 has 14 amino acids. Germline V CDR1 and CDR2: SEHNR, FQNEAQ (reference sequence). For the CDR3, the DNA is TGTGCCAGCAGCTCCGGACCAGGCACAGATACGCAGTATTTT. This encodes CASSSGPGTDTQYF.

This clonotype was detected many times. The chain couples TRBV12-3 or TRBV12-4 to TRBJ2-2, with D perhaps assigned TRBD1 or TRBD2 (6 bases each). Trimming cost V 4 bases and J 9 bases, with 24 bases left between them. This CDR3 spans 17 amino acids. CDR3 sequence reads: CASSYPGPGDLSRELFF. CDR3 coding DNA: TGTGCCAGCAGTTACCCCGGGCCAGGGGACTTATCCCGGGAGCTGTTTTTT.

This clonotype was seen only a few times. The chain uses TRBV7-6 and TRBJ1-5; D unclear. CDR1 and CDR2 from the germline V gene are SGHVS and FNYEAQ. The CDR3 has 14 residues. V lost 2 bases and J 2 bases, leaving 7 bases between the germline ends. The CDR3 is CASSLSEGNQPQHF. DNA for the CDR3: TGTGCCAGCAGCTTATCAGAGGGCAATCAGCCCCAGCATTTT.

The V and J genes are TRBV7-3 and TRBJ2-2; D may correspond to TRBD1 or TRBD2 (6 bases each). There are 16 residues in the CDR3. Trimming left V 1 base short and J 4 bases short, with 13 bases between. Germline lookup yields CDR1 SGHTA and CDR2 FQGTGA. In nucleotides, the CDR3 is TGTGCCAGCAGCTTAAATCGGGGGCAGGGCACCGGGGAGCTGTTTTTT. Its protein is CASSLNRGQGTGELFF.

This clonotype was counted a few times. The chain employs TRBV20-1 and TRBJ1-2; D is uncertain. The germline gives CDR1 DFQATT, CDR2 SNEGSKA (reference sequence). V lost 0 bases to trimming and J lost 1 base, with 6 bases between them. There are 13 residues in the CDR3. For the CDR3, the DNA is TGCAGTGCTAGAGATCCTGTTAACTATGGCTACACCTTC. Its translation: CSARDPVNYGYTF.

This clonotype came up a few times. CDR3 amino acids: CASSPRPGLEQYF. CDR3 bases: TGTGCCAGCAGCCCCCGCCCCGGACTCGAGCAGTACTTC. The rearrangement uses TRBV7-3 and TRBJ2-7, with D perhaps matching TRBD2 (5 bases). Between the trimmed V and J ends, which lost 5 bases and 6 bases, there was a span of 14 bases. CDR1 and CDR2 from the germline V gene are SGHTA and FQGTGA. This CDR3 contains 13 residues.

This clonotype was recorded a few times. The chain carries TRBV29-1 and TRBJ2-2, with a tentative D call TRBD1 (6 bases). Germline V gene data show CDR1 as SQVTM and CDR2 as ANQGSEA. This CDR3 is built from 13 residues. V lost 8 bases and J 4 bases, leaving 14 bases between the germline ends. CDR3 in amino acids: CSTGTPATGELFF. CDR3 nucleotide sequence: TGCAGCACCGGGACACCCGCCACCGGGGAGCTGTTTTTT.

The J gene is TRBJ2-2, the V gene TRBV2, with 8 bases matching TRBD1. Germline CDR1 reads SNHLY; CDR2 reads FYNNEI. The V gene end was trimmed by 0 bases and the J gene end by 4 bases; junction bases not matched to a gene: 4. The CDR3 sequence is 16 residues long. The CDR3 bases are TGTGCCAGCAGTGAAGCATGGACAGGGAGCACCGGGGAGCTGTTTTTT. Its protein product is CASSEAWTGSTGELFF.

This clonotype has only a few counts. J is TRBJ1-1 and V is TRBV12-3 or TRBV12-4, with unresolved D. CDR3 length: 12 amino acids. V was cut by 7 bases and J by 4 bases, with 10 bases left in between. The CDR3 protein is CASTTLGTEAFF. DNA of the CDR3: TGTGCCAGCACCACCCTTGGCACTGAAGCTTTCTTT.

This clonotype was observed many times. The genes are TRBV11-1 and TRBJ2-1; D remains unclear. The CDR3 runs to 15 residues. CDR1 is SGHAT and CDR2 is FQDESV in the germline V gene (reference sequence). Trimming stripped 1 base from V and 7 bases from J, with 14 bases between. The CDR3: CASSLGSVSGNEQFF. The CDR3 region has the DNA TGTGCCAGCAGCTTAGGGTCCGTTTCTGGAAATGAGCAGTTCTTC.